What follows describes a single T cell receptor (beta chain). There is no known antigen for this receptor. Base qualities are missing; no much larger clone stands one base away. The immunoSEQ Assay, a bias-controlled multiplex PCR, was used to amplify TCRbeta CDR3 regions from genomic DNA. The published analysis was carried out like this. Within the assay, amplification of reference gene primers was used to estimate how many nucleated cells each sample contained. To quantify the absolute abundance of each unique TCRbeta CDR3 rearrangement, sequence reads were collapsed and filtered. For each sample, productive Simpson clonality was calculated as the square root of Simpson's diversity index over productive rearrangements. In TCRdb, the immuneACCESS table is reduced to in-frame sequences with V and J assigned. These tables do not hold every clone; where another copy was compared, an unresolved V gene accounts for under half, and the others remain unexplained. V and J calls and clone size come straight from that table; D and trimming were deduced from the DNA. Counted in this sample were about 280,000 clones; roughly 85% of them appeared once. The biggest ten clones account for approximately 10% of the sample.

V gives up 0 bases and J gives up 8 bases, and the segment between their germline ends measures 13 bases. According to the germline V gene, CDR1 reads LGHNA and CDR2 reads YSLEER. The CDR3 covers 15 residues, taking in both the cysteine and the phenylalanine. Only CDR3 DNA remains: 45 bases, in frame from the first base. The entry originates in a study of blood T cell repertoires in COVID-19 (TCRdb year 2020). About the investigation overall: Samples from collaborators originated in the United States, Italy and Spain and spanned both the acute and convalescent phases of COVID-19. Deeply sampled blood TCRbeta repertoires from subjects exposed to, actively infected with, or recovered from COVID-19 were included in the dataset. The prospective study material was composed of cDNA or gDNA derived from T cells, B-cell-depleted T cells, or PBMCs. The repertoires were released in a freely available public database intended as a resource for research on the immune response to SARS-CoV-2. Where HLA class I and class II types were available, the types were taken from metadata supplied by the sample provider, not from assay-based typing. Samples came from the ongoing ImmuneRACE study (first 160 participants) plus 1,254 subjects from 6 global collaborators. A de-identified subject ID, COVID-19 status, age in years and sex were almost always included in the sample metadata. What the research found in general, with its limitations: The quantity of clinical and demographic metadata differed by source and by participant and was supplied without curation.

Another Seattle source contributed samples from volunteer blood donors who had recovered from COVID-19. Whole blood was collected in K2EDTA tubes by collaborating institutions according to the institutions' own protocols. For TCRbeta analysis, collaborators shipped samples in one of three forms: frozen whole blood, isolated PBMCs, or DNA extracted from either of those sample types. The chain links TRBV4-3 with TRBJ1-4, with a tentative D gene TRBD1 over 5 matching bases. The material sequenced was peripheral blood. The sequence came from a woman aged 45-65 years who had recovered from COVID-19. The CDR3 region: CASSQDSLGGEKLFF. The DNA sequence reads TGCGCCAGCAGCCAAGATAGCCTCGGGGGGGAAAAACTGTTTTTT.